The T cell receptor beta chain described here comes from a study of blood T cell repertoires in COVID-19. Background on the study: From T cells, B-cell-depleted T cells, or PBMCs came the material, which was cDNA or gDNA.

Using immunoSEQ multiplex PCR, the repertoire was profiled, and TCRdb retains in-frame clones only, with some absent. The profile shows some 180,000 clones, 83% of them singletons. Germline V lookup: CDR1 SGHRS, CDR2 YFSETQ. V was pared by 3 bases and J by 4 bases, with 13 bases between. The CDR3 extends over 14 amino acids. The chain has TRBV5-1 and TRBJ1-2, with D possibly TRBD1 on 5 matching bases. The receptor's source is a woman older than 75 with acute or convalescent COVID-19. The material sequenced was peripheral blood. This CDR3 is CASSSDSAGYGYTF. CDR3 DNA sequence: TGCGCCAGCAGCTCCGACAGTGCCGGCTATGGCTACACCTTC.